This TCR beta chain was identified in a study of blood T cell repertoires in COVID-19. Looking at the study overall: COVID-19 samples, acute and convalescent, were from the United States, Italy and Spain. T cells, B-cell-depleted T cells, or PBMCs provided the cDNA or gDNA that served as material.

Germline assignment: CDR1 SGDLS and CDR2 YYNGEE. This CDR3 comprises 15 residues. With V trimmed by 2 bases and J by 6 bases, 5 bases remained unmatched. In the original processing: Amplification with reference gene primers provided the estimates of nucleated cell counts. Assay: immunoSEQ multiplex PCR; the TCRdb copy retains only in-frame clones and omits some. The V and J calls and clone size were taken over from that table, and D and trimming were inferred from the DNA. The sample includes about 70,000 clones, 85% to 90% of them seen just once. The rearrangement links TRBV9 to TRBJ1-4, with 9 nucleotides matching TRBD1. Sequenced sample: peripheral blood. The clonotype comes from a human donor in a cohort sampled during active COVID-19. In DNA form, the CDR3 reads TGTGCCAGCAGCGTTTCCGGGACAGGGTATGAAAAACTGTTTTTT. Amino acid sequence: CASSVSGTGYEKLFF. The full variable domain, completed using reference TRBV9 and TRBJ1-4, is DSGVTQTPKHLITATGQRVTLRCSPRSGDLSVYWYQQSLDQGLQFLIQYYNGEERAKGNILERFSAQQFPDLHSELNLSSLELGDSALYFCASSVSGTGYEKLFFGSGTQLSVL.